Reported below is one T cell receptor beta chain. No antigen is known for it. Without the conserved terminal phenylalanine or tryptophan, this CDR3 likely stems from a read error. The data belong to a study of tumor and adjacent non-tumor tissue in lung cancer (dated by TCRdb to 2017 to 2018). In terms of the full investigation: The cohort included more than 9 adenocarcinoma, 2 squamous cell carcinoma and 1 small cell lung cancer patients. Ages among the 15 or so patients ranged from roughly 31 to 76 years, there were about ten men and 5 women, and disease was at TNM stage I to III. About 30 paired specimens, one tumor and one normal lung sample per patient, were profiled by TCRbeta CDR3 sequencing. Sequencing produced approximately 130 million productive TCRbeta reads in total, an average of approximately 3.9 million reads per sample. Using bulk TCRbeta repertoires from 15 lung cancer patients, the study set lung tumor tissue side by side with matched distant non-tumor lung tissue.

The germline V gene supplies CDR1 SGHNT and CDR2 YENEEA. 13 amino acids form the CDR3, both terminal residues included. Only the CDR3 region is kept as DNA, spanning 39 bases read in frame from base 1. V drops 1 base and J drops 4 bases, leaving 7 bases in between. The library was built by means of multiplex PCR. Sequencing used an Illumina HiSeq 2500. TCRbeta libraries were built by three rounds of nested PCR using primers (Table S4), following protocols modified from ARM-PCR. PCR products of 200-500 bp were gel-excised and purified with the QIAquick gel extraction kit before sequencing. In the authors' own workflow: Trimmomatic was used to clean the reads, FLASH merged the cleaned reads into complete CDR3 sequences, and MiTCR assigned the sequences to V(D)J germline segments. VDJtools was used to compute clonal diversity as the inverse Simpson's index. In-frame sequences without a premature stop codon were defined as productive reads. TCRdb applied fastp at Q25 and MiXCR to the public reads, then kept only in-frame beta chains. Rows merge per CDR3 protein into single entries with the most common DNA and genes. TCRdb's processing, not the authors', yielded these V and J calls. The sample data list 80,000 to 100,000 distinct CDR3 sequences, and about 80% of these were observed just once. The ten most abundant clones make up 30% of the sample.

RNA was isolated from bulk, unsorted tissue, and RNA quality was assessed with a NanoDrop ND-1000 and an Agilent 2100. Normal lung samples were distant non-tumor tissue taken more than 3 cm from the tumor edge. All donors had newly diagnosed lung cancer, had not received prior chemotherapy, and were admitted for thoracic surgery in China between August and November 2014. Patients with previous radiotherapy or chemotherapy, or with another concurrent cancer, were excluded from the study. Surgical tissue pieces of about 1-2.1 cm3 were preserved in RNAlater solution and stored at -80 °C until use. General conclusions and limits of the study: The cohort had only roughly 14 patients, and the authors noted that larger samples and more detailed clinical data are needed. Peripheral blood was not sequenced, so blood TCRbeta repertoires in these lung cancer patients were not examined. Significantly higher TCR diversity (inverse Simpson) was observed in tumor tissue than in normal lung tissue (431.37 vs 166.20, P = 0.0075, Mann-Whitney U test). The top 100 clones made up a significantly larger cumulative share of the repertoire in normal lung than in tumor tissue. TCR diversity was significantly higher in younger patients, and higher tumor TCR diversity was associated with shorter overall and disease-free survival. The methods do not name the sequencing platform or mention unique molecular identifiers.

The source is a man in his sixties with small cell lung cancer. Specimen: distant non-tumor lung tissue. The V and J segments used are TRBV11-3 and TRBJ1-1; the D gene is not confidently resolved. The bases read TGTGCCAGCAGCTTAGGCTCGAGCACTGAAGCTTTCTTA. Its translation is CASSLGSSTEAFL.